This TCR beta chain emerged from a study of beta chain features in type 1 diabetes. The sequenced template was cDNA made from the entire isolated RNA. Data came from immunoSEQ multiplex PCR; TCRdb stores just in-frame clones and leaves some out. Among roughly 240,000 clones, around an eighth were seen once, and the ten largest hold more than 0.02%. This clone was seen only once. Antigen specificity is unknown. Whole-study findings and limits: Relative to healthy donors, patients appeared to have naive, central memory and Treg TCRB repertoires that were more similar. Among patients with Type 1 diabetes, TCRB CDR3s were moderately but significantly shorter in every one of the four CD4+ subsets.

This CDR3 has 13 amino acids. Trimming left V 3 bases short and J 4 bases short, with 7 bases between. Germline-derived CDR1 and CDR2 are LNHDA and SQIVND (reference sequence). Sequenced input: naive CD4+ T cells from blood. The chain links TRBV19 to TRBJ1-5; D uncertain. The TCR comes from a woman aged 40 to 49 in good health. The CDR3 coding sequence is TGTGCCAGTAGTATTACAGATAATCAGCCCCAGCATTTT. Translation: CASSITDNQPQHF.